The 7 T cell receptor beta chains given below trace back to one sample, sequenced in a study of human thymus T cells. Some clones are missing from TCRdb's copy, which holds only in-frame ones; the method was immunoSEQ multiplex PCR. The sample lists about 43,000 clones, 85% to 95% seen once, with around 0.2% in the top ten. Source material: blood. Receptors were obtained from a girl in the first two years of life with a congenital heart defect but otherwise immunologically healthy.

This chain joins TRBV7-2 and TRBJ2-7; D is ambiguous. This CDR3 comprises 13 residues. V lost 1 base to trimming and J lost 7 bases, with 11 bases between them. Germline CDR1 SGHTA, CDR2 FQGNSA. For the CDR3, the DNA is TGTGCCAGCAGCTTAGGGTTTCCCTCAGAGCAGTACTTC. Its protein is CASSLGFPSEQYF.

This chain's CDR3 is CASSSASTRTSGSGTQYF. The CDR3 DNA reads as TGCGCCAGCAGCTCGGCGTCTACGCGGACTAGCGGGAGTGGTACGCAGTATTTT. This chain joins TRBV5-1 and TRBJ2-3; 13 bases are shared with TRBD2. V lost 3 bases, J lost 8 bases, and 15 bases stayed unmatched. The CDR3 extends over 18 amino acids. Per germline, CDR1 SGHRS and CDR2 YFSETQ.

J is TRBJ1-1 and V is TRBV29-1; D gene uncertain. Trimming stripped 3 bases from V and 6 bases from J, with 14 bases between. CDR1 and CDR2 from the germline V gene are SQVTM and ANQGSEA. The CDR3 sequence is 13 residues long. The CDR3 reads CSVEGRSDPEAFF. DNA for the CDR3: TGCAGCGTTGAGGGCAGATCTGACCCTGAAGCTTTCTTT.

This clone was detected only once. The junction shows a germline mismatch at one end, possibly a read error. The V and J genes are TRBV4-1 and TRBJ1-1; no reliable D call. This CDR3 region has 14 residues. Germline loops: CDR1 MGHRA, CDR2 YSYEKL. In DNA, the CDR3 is TGCGCCAGCAGCCCAGGAGTATTGAACCCTGAAGCTTTCTTT. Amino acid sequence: CASSPGVLNPEAFF.

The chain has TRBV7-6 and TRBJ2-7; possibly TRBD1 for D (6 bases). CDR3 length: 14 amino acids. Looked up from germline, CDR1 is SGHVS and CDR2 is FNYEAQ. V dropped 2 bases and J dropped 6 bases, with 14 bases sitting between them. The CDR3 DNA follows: TGTGCCAGCAGCTTACGGACAGCAGGGGTCGAGCAGTACTTC. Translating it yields CASSLRTAGVEQYF.

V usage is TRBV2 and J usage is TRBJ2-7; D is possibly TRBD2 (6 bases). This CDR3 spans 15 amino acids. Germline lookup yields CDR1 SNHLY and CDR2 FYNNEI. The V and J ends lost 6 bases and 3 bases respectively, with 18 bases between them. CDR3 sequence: CASRTGRALNYEQYF. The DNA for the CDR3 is TGTGCCAGCAGGACCGGGAGAGCTTTAAACTACGAGCAGTACTTC.

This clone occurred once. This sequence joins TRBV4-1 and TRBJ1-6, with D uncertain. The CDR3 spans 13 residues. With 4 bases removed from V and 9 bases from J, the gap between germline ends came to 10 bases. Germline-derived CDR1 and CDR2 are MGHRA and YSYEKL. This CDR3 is CASSLIGVSPLHF. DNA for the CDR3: TGCGCCAGCAGCCTTATAGGAGTTTCACCCCTCCACTTT.